The subject of this entry is one TCR beta chain. It lacks a known antigen. Nothing much larger sits one base from this clone, and base qualities are not available. In total, roughly 670 healthy bone marrow donors made up the cohort. At the time of sampling, all cohort members were nominally healthy, though unrecorded immune exposures were likely present. The donor tested CMV seronegative and was one of the 352 seronegative cohort members. Each donor provided a peripheral blood sample, and peripheral blood mononuclear cells were used for TCR beta sequencing. Genomic DNA was extracted from the blood cell samples with the Qiagen DNeasy Blood Extraction Kit. The library was made by the immunoSEQ multiplex PCR assay. A mixture of 60 forward primers for TCR Vbeta segments and 13 reverse primers for TCR Jbeta segments was used in the multiplex PCR. A multiplex PCR assay on genomic DNA amplified the CDR3 region of rearranged TCR beta genes. The amplified TCR beta libraries were sequenced on the Illumina HiSeq System as 87-base-pair reads. The study's own analysis went as follows. In a later analysis, 77 million or so unique TCR beta chains were counted across the 500 to 700 repertoires, and about 10 million of these chains were shared by at least two donors. Raw reads were error-corrected and collapsed into unique sequences with a nearest-neighbor algorithm that merged closely related sequences to remove PCR and sequencing errors. CDR3 sequences were aligned to IMGT reference sequences to assign V, D and J gene segments. Each retained sequence needed at least a six-nucleotide match to both a V gene segment and a J gene segment. Rearrangements were classified as productive when the CDR3 lacked stop codons and remained in frame with V and J, and all other rearrangements were classified as non-productive. Following IMGT convention, CDR3 was defined as the stretch from the second conserved V-encoded cysteine up to the conserved J-encoded phenylalanine. The earlier analysis of about 640 of the donors excluded any sequence lacking an unambiguous match to a single V gene segment. An earlier analysis of 450 to 650 of the donors called V segments functional above 56.7% productive rearrangements and segregating when the between-donor standard deviation exceeded 5%. To diagnose cytomegalovirus status from the catalog of TCR beta chain sequences, a statistical classification framework was built. A later analysis assigned V and J genes by comparing TCR nucleotide sequences with IMGT/GENE-DB human TR gene sequences. In a later analysis, CDR3 sequences and most-parsimonious VDJ recombination scenarios were assigned using the TCRdist pipeline. In a later analysis, each TCR beta chain was defined by its CDR3 amino acid sequence together with its V-gene family, and reads lacking a unique V-gene family were excluded. In a later analysis, 500 to 650 highly shared, low-generation-probability nucleotide sequences were removed to address suspected cross-contamination and a sequencing artifact. A later analysis calculated a clonal expansion index for each public chain from normalized within-repertoire ranks of inferred template counts. Generation probabilities in a later analysis came from a VDJ recombination model fitted to out-of-frame rearrangements, and those results were checked against IGoR. In a later analysis, TCR-TCR, TCR-HLA and TCR-CMV co-occurrence was scored with hypergeometric tests, and a repertoire-size bias correction was applied to TCR pairs. False discovery rates were estimated in a later analysis by permuting HLA or CMV assignments 20 times. In a later analysis, co-occurring TCRs were grouped with DBSCAN, and TCRdist sequence similarity was added when clustering was performed within HLA-allele-positive subsets. Co-occurrence clustering excluded repertoires with fewer than 30,000 or more than 120,000 public chains, plus five with anomalous nucleotide sharing. TCRdb mirrors the immuneACCESS table, restricted to in-frame sequences. Some clones are absent from its copies; in checked studies, under half trace to an unresolved V gene, and the reason for the others is unknown. V, J and clone size reflect that table, while D and trimming were determined from the DNA. This sample is represented by fewer than 200,000 clones; 80% of them were singletons. Clones ranked in the top ten supply roughly 1.2% of the sample.

The sample comes from a study of cytomegalovirus exposure and HLA in healthy donors (dated by TCRdb to about 2017). Study-wide context: An earlier analysis of roughly 500 of the donors reported 250 to 350 Gb of sequence data and more than 90 million unique TCR beta sequences from about 200 million T cells. Approximately 300 gigabases of sequencing data and approximately 92 million unique TCR sequences made up an early release that covered around 640 HLA-typed donors. The genetic ancestry cluster associated with self-reported Caucasian donors included around four fifths of the 350 to 500 genotyped donors. The aim of the study was to test whether cataloging public T cell receptors could identify signatures of past pathogen exposure. The study profiled the T cell repertoires of under 700 subjects by immunosequencing and related them to cytomegalovirus serostatus. Along with the approximately 620-subject first cohort, a separate validation cohort of some 130 different subjects was used. High-throughput TCR immunosequencing, statistical association of individual TCRs with disease status, and machine learning were combined to predict cytomegalovirus infection status. A later analysis re-analyzed previously published TCR beta repertoires from roughly 690 donors and added high-resolution HLA genotyping to study TCR occurrence patterns. In the later analysis, no new phenotypic data were used to find candidate immune exposures; instead, reliance was placed on TCR beta sequences and their occurrence across donors. To decide whether each TCR beta V gene segment behaved as functional or pseudogenic, an earlier analysis of some 600 of the donors relied on high-throughput TCR beta sequencing. Donor age, sex, ethnicity and CMV serostatus were compiled alongside the repertoire data. In a later genetic analysis, genome-wide SNP genotypes for about three fifths of the roughly 670 donors were used, and that subset was treated as a discovery cohort. Every discovery cohort repertoire had been produced on one sequencing platform. HLA typing covered class I and class II loci at four-digit resolution. Typing coverage varied by locus: about 629-640 donors for A, B, C, DRB1 and DQB1; under 550 for DQA1; some 610 for DPA1; about 450 for DPB1. Because of strong linkage in the cohort, roughly five DR-DQ haplotypes were treated as single units for association and clustering. Among under 450 genotyped donors of the cohort, an average of about 240,000 unique TCR beta nucleotide sequences were sequenced per donor, about a sixth of them non-productive. Beyond this particular receptor, the publication reports: The 87-base-pair reads could not distinguish some IMGT-functional V segments, including TRBV6-2 and TRBV6-3, so those segments were excluded. Because some donors lacked HLA typing at each locus, the association tests relied only on the typed subset. When HLA alleles, especially DR and DQ, strongly co-occurred, attributing TCR associations to individual alleles was difficult. According to the authors, the approach could potentially be generalized to other disease states and immunological phenotypes. According to a later analysis, TCR association rates differed among HLA loci, with DRB1 alleles showing the most associated TCRs and HLA-C alleles showing the fewest. The study gave a list of 150 to 200 TCR beta chains associated with cytomegalovirus. A later analysis reported that several top co-occurrence clusters appeared linked to parvovirus B19, influenza, CMV and Epstein-Barr virus. CMV serostatus was the only immune exposure information available for the cohort. Linkage disequilibrium might explain the correlated functional status among segregating V segments, but an unknown experimental factor could not be excluded. A later analysis found that most CMV-associated TCR beta chains appeared HLA-restricted, with HLA associations seemingly driven largely by CMV exposure. A later genetic analysis reported fewer N-insertions in productive TCRs among donors in an Asian-associated ancestry cluster than the roughly 700-donor mean. A further reported finding was that TCR beta sequences accurately predicted the HLA-A and HLA-B alleles for most subjects in the first cohort. A later genetic analysis associated a missense DCLRE1C variant with V-gene and J-gene trimming of TCR beta chains, and an independent cohort replicated the association. A later analysis associated about 17,000 TCR beta sequences with specific HLA alleles at a false discovery rate of 0.05. The sequencing pipeline was judged likely to have produced a cluster of highly shared sequence variants as a technical artifact. The classifier was reported to diagnose cytomegalovirus status with high specificity and sensitivity in both the original and validation cohorts. The earlier analysis of 587 of the donors excluded some 15 rarely observed V segments, including chromosome 9 orphons, because counts were too low. In this cohort, only TCR beta chains were sequenced, and detectable features were limited by the absence of alpha or paired-chain data. A later analysis found that HLA-associated TCR beta chains were more clonally expanded and had lower generation probabilities than equally common non-associated chains. In an earlier analysis of about 600 of the donors, most TCR beta V segments appeared in productive rearrangements about 87% or about 30% of the time, broadly matching IMGT annotations. A few of the identified cytomegalovirus-associated TCR beta chains were confirmed in vitro to be specific for cytomegalovirus antigens. The presence/absence analyses assumed that sequencing depth was roughly uniform across donors, and that assumption may not be true. Most TCR sequences were observed very rarely across donors, whereas some public TCRs were present in many individuals.

From cysteine to phenylalanine, the CDR3 is 13 amino acids long. Only CDR3 DNA remains: 39 bases, in frame from the first base. The V and J ends are trimmed by 6 bases and 3 bases, leaving 11 bases between them. Based on the germline V gene, the CDR1 and CDR2 sequences are LGHNA and YSLEER. The sequenced sample was PBMCs. This TCR derives from a woman in her 50s in good health and CMV-seronegative. The sequence is built from TRBV4-3 and TRBJ1-2; TRBD1 is a weak D gene call, 5 bases matching. This receptor carries the CDR3 CASRLDSDYGYTF. The DNA sequence is given as TGCGCCAGCAGACTCGACAGCGACTATGGCTACACCTTC.